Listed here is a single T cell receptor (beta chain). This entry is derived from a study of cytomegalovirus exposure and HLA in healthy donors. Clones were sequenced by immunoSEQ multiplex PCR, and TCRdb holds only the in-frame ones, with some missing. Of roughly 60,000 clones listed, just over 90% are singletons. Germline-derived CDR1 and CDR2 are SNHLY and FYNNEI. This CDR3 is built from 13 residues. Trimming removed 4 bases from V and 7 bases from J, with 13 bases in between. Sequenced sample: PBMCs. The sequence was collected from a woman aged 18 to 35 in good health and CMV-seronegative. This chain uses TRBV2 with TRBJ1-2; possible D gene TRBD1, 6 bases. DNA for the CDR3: TGTGCCAGCAGTGTCCAGGGGTTAGCTGGCTACACCTTC. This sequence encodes CASSVQGLAGYTF.